The next 5 T cell receptor beta chains were all read from a single sample in a study of cytomegalovirus exposure and HLA in healthy donors. 13 Jbeta primers and 60 Vbeta primers were used for the PCR. Sequencing was performed with immunoSEQ multiplex PCR; in TCRdb, only in-frame clones are kept and a portion is missing. The sample carries under 120,000 clones, roughly 71% recorded once. The sequencing sample was made of PBMCs. The receptors were sampled from a man aged 35 to 55 in good health and CMV-seropositive.

The rearrangement links TRBV5-1 to TRBJ2-1, with 9 nucleotides matching TRBD1. Germline-derived CDR1 and CDR2 are SGHRS and YFSETQ. This CDR3 has 14 residues. Trimming took 4 bases from V and 6 from J; bases not matched to a gene: 5. DNA for the CDR3: TGCGCCAGCAGCCTGGGACAGGGTGGCAATGAGCAGTTCTTC. Translated: CASSLGQGGNEQFF.

The chain recombines TRBV7-3 with TRBJ2-3; D possibly corresponds to TRBD1 (6 bases). The CDR3 is 15 amino acids. Germline V gene lookup returns CDR1 SGHTA and CDR2 FQGTGA. Trimming took 4 bases from V and 1 from J, leaving 12 bases between them. CDR3: CASSSGTPGTDTQYF. CDR3 in DNA: TGTGCCAGCAGCTCCGGGACACCCGGCACAGATACGCAGTATTTT.

The chain uses TRBV27 and TRBJ1-5; no clear D gene. CDR3 length: 14 residues. Germline CDR1 MNHEY, CDR2 SMNVEV (reference sequence). Trimming pared 2 bases from V and 6 bases from J, leaving 11 bases between. CDR3 in amino acids: CASSLSSVAQPQHF. The CDR3 DNA follows: TGTGCCAGCAGTTTAAGCTCGGTCGCTCAGCCCCAGCATTTT.

The V and J genes are TRBV27 and TRBJ1-1, with a possible D match to TRBD1 (6 bases). Germline V gene sequence: CDR1 MNHEY, CDR2 SMNVEV (reference sequence). Trimming took off 4 bases at V and 4 bases at J, with 19 bases between the two ends. CDR3 length equals 16 residues. CDR3 protein: CASSSGWGGAGTEAFF. CDR3 bases: TGTGCCAGCAGTTCCGGGTGGGGGGGCGCCGGCACTGAAGCTTTCTTT.

The V call is TRBV30, the J call TRBJ1-1, with 7 bases lining up with TRBD1. V gave up 4 bases and J gave up 1 base; unmatched junction bases: 6. CDR1 is GTSNPN, CDR2 SVGIG, per germline (reference sequence). The CDR3 is 14 residues long. CDR3 residues: CAWTAQGTNTEAFF. CDR3 DNA: TGTGCCTGGACCGCACAGGGGACGAACACTGAAGCTTTCTTT.